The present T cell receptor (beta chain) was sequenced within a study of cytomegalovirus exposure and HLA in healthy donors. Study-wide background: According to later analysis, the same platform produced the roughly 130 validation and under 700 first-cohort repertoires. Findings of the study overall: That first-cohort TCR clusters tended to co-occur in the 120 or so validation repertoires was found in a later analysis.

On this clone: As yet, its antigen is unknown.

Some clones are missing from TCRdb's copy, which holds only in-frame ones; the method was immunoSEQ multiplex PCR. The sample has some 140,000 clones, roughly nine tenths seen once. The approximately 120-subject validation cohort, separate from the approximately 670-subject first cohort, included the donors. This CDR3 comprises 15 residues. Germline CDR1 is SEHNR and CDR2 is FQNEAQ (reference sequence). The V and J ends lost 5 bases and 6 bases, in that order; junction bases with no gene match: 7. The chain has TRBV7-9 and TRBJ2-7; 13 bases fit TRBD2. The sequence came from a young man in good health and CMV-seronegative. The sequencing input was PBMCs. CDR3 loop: CASSGGTSGRGEQYF. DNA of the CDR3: TGTGCCAGCAGCGGGGGAACTAGCGGGAGGGGCGAGCAGTACTTC.